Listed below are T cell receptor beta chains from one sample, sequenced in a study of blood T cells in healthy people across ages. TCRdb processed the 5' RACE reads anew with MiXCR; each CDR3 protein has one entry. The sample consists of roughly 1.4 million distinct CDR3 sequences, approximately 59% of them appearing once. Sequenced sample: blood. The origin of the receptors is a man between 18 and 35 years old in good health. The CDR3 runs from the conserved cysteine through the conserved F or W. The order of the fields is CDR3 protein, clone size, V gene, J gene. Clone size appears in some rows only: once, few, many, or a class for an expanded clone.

CDR3 protein: CSVEVGYDYTF
clone size: few
V gene: TRBV29-1
J gene: TRBJ1-2

CDR3 protein: CAISEDSPLAGVPSGETQYF
clone size: -
V gene: TRBV10-3
J gene: TRBJ2-5

CDR3 protein: CATRWTLRDSPLHF
clone size: -
V gene: TRBV15
J gene: TRBJ1-6

CDR3 protein: CASSFNEKTNEQFF
clone size: -
V gene: TRBV7-2
J gene: TRBJ2-1

CDR3 protein: CASSLHRGWETQYF
clone size: -
V gene: TRBV12-3/TRBV12-4
J gene: TRBJ2-5

CDR3 protein: CASSPRTGTNIQYF
clone size: -
V gene: TRBV5-1
J gene: TRBJ2-4

CDR3 protein: CASSEISGGEGRKRQYF
clone size: -
V gene: TRBV9
J gene: TRBJ2-7

CDR3 protein: CSVVESLNTEAFF
clone size: -
V gene: TRBV29-1
J gene: TRBJ1-1

CDR3 protein: CASSQDGGDRGLIEQYF
clone size: -
V gene: TRBV4-2
J gene: TRBJ2-7

CDR3 protein: CATNRDRGSSEQFF
clone size: few
V gene: TRBV15
J gene: TRBJ2-1

CDR3 protein: CASRETGHKNTEAFF
clone size: -
V gene: TRBV6-5
J gene: TRBJ1-1

CDR3 protein: CASSPRTSAGGSETQYF
clone size: few
V gene: TRBV4-2
J gene: TRBJ2-5

CDR3 protein: CASSSLRWGTRGTEAFF
clone size: -
V gene: TRBV27
J gene: TRBJ1-1

CDR3 protein: CSAIPPPYGYTF
clone size: once
V gene: TRBV20-1
J gene: TRBJ1-2

CDR3 protein: CASSQVEAGCEQFF
clone size: -
V gene: TRBV4-1
J gene: TRBJ2-1

CDR3 protein: CASSLDKTVEETQYF
clone size: few
V gene: TRBV14
J gene: TRBJ2-5

CDR3 protein: CSVQTDSDQPQHF
clone size: -
V gene: TRBV29-1
J gene: TRBJ1-5

CDR3 protein: CSATSGRATETDTQYF
clone size: -
V gene: TRBV20-1
J gene: TRBJ2-3

CDR3 protein: CASSPGLGRAKNIQYF
clone size: -
V gene: TRBV11-2
J gene: TRBJ2-4

CDR3 protein: CASSSLGRGDTEAFF
clone size: -
V gene: TRBV5-1
J gene: TRBJ1-1

CDR3 protein: CASRNRDRPLEETQYF
clone size: -
V gene: TRBV6-1
J gene: -

CDR3 protein: CASSYLGQGYEQYF
clone size: -
V gene: TRBV6-5
J gene: TRBJ2-7

CDR3 protein: CASKLLAGGGQVDTQYF
clone size: -
V gene: TRBV27
J gene: TRBJ2-3

CDR3 protein: CASSGGASYNEQFF
clone size: -
V gene: TRBV18
J gene: TRBJ2-1

CDR3 protein: CASSQDGGPGQFF
clone size: -
V gene: TRBV4-1
J gene: TRBJ2-1

CDR3 protein: CASSPPGTDGYTF
clone size: few
V gene: TRBV18
J gene: TRBJ1-2

CDR3 protein: CASSLDAGLAYGYTF
clone size: few
V gene: TRBV7-2
J gene: TRBJ1-2

CDR3 protein: CASSVGGLANEKLFF
clone size: -
V gene: TRBV5-5
J gene: TRBJ1-4

CDR3 protein: CASSRDVYSNQPQHF
clone size: -
V gene: TRBV7-2
J gene: TRBJ1-5

CDR3 protein: CSVVEQQVLLDEQFF
clone size: once
V gene: TRBV29-1
J gene: TRBJ2-1

CDR3 protein: CASSLSGLRTPMDYNSPLHF
clone size: -
V gene: TRBV5-6
J gene: TRBJ1-6

CDR3 protein: CSAPTGGLSYTF
clone size: -
V gene: TRBV20-1
J gene: TRBJ1-2

CDR3 protein: CASSSIRGDGSSPLHF
clone size: few
V gene: TRBV7-2
J gene: TRBJ1-6

CDR3 protein: CSATPNRQETQYF
clone size: -
V gene: TRBV20-1
J gene: TRBJ2-5

CDR3 protein: CASSSTNIWESYGYTF
clone size: few
V gene: TRBV7-8
J gene: TRBJ1-2